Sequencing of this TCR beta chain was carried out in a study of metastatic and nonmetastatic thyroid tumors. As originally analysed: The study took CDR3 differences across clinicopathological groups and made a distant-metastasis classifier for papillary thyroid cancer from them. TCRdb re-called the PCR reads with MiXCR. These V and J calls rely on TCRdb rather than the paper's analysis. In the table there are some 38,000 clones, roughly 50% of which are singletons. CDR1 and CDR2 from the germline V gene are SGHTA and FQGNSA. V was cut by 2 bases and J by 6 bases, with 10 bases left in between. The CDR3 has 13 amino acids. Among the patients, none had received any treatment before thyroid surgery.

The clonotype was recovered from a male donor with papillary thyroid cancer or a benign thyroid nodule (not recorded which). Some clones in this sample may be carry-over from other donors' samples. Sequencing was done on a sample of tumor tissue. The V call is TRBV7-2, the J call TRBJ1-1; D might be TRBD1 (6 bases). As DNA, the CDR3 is TGTGCCAGCAGCTTACCGGGGGGCGCTGAAGCTTTCTTT. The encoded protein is CASSLPGGAEAFF.